The 27 T cell receptor beta chains below come from one sample, sequenced in a study of cytomegalovirus exposure and HLA in healthy donors. PCR amplification relied on 60 Vbeta primers (plus 13 Jbeta primers). Profiled with immunoSEQ multiplex PCR; TCRdb holds only in-frame clones, not every one. The sample has around 140,000 clones, less than 80% seen once. Sequences were obtained from PBMCs. The receptors derive from a man between 45 and 60 years old in good health and CMV-seropositive.

The chain couples TRBV2 to TRBJ1-1; D is possibly TRBD1 (5 bases). CDR3 length equals 14 residues. The germline gives CDR1 SNHLY, CDR2 FYNNEI. V lost 4 bases, J lost 7 bases, and 16 bases lay in between. CDR3 in amino acids: CASSALGLGHEAFF. The CDR3 DNA follows: TGTGCCAGCAGTGCGTTAGGGCTGGGGCATGAAGCTTTCTTT.

By its share, this clone is medium-sized. The J gene is TRBJ2-1, the V gene TRBV2; tentatively, D is TRBD2 (5 bases). Per germline, CDR1 SNHLY and CDR2 FYNNEI. The CDR3 extends over 12 amino acids. V lost 6 bases and J 7 bases, leaving 10 bases between the germline ends. The CDR3 region has the DNA TGTGCCAGCAGCCCGCGGGTTAATGAGCAGTTCTTC. The encoded protein is CASSPRVNEQFF.

This clone is a singleton in its sample. This rearrangement joins TRBV2 to TRBJ1-5, with a tentative D call TRBD1 (6 bases). The CDR3 is 13 amino acids. Germline V gene data show CDR1 as SNHLY and CDR2 as FYNNEI. Trimming stripped 3 bases from V and 4 bases from J, with 7 bases between. For the CDR3, the DNA is TGTGCCAGCAGTGACGACAGGAATCAGCCCCAGCATTTT. This translates into CASSDDRNQPQHF.

The chain is built from TRBV19 and TRBJ1-1, with D perhaps matching TRBD1 (6 bases). V lost 5 bases and J lost 8, with 12 bases in between. CDR3 length: 12 residues. CDR1 and CDR2 (germline): LNHDA, SQIVND (reference sequence). The CDR3 protein is CASSLQGCEAFF. CDR3 nucleotide sequence: TGTGCCAGTAGTCTACAGGGATGCGAAGCTTTCTTT.

The chain links TRBV2 to TRBJ1-5; no definite D call. The CDR3 has 15 residues. The V gene's germline CDR1 is SNHLY and CDR2 FYNNEI. Trimming cost V 7 bases and J 0 bases, with 13 bases left between them. CDR3 protein: CASTAGSNSNQPQHF. The CDR3 bases are TGTGCCAGCACCGCGGGTAGCAATAGCAATCAGCCCCAGCATTTT. Using reference TRBV2 and TRBJ1-5 for the parts outside the CDR3, the full variable domain is EPEVTQTPSHQVTQMGQEVILRCVPISNHLYFYWYRQILGQKVEFLVSFYNNEISEKSEIFDDQFSVERPDGSNFTLKIRSTKLEDSAMYFCASTAGSNSNQPQHFGDGTRLSIL.

The chain joins TRBV25-1 to TRBJ2-4; D is unclear. The CDR3 is made up of 15 amino acids. V was cut by 2 bases and J by 0 bases, with 8 bases left in between. Germline-derived CDR1 and CDR2 are MGHDK and SYGVNS. DNA of the CDR3: TGTGCCAGCAGTGAAGCAGGTCTAGCCAAAAACATTCAGTACTTC. This codes for CASSEAGLAKNIQYF. The entire variable domain, with the rest obtained from reference TRBV25-1 and TRBJ2-4, is as follows: EADIYQTPRYLVIGTGKKITLECSQTMGHDKMYWYQQDPGMELHLIHYSYGVNSTEKGDLSSESTVSRIRTEHFPLTLESARPSHTSQYLCASSEAGLAKNIQYFGAGTRLSVL.

The genes are TRBV5-1 and TRBJ1-1; TRBD1 is a possible D gene (5 bases). The CDR3 extends over 15 amino acids. The V end lost 4 bases, the J end lost 0 bases, and 13 bases lay between the germline ends. Germline values: CDR1 SGHRS, CDR2 YFSETQ. The CDR3 DNA sequence: TGCGCCAGCAGCCACGGGGGTACCGTGAACACTGAAGCTTTCTTT. Protein: CASSHGGTVNTEAFF.

The V gene is TRBV6-6, the J gene TRBJ1-2; D gene ambiguous. CDR1 and CDR2 from the germline V gene are MNHNY and SVGAGI (reference sequence). Trimming shortened V by 5 bases and J by 5 bases, and 12 bases separated the two germline ends. The CDR3 totals 13 residues. The CDR3 spells CASSRDGVYGYTF. CDR3 in DNA: TGTGCCAGCAGTCGGGATGGGGTTTATGGCTACACCTTC.

The rearrangement uses TRBV5-5 and TRBJ1-2, with TRBD1 as a possible D gene (5 bases). This CDR3 has 13 amino acids. V was clipped by 2 bases and J by 3 bases, with 8 bases between them. Germline loops: CDR1 SGHKS, CDR2 YYEKEE (reference sequence). CDR3 sequence: CASSLLQDYGYTF. In DNA, the CDR3 is TGTGCCAGCAGCTTACTACAGGACTATGGCTACACCTTC.

This chain uses TRBV6-1 with TRBJ2-1; D may be TRBD2 (7 bases). The length of the CDR3 is 15 residues. CDR1 is MNHNS and CDR2 is SASEGT in the germline V gene. V lost 6 bases and J lost 2, with 14 bases in between. The CDR3 region is CASSSEGGAYNEQFF. The DNA of the CDR3 is TGTGCCAGCAGCTCGGAGGGGGGGGCCTACAATGAGCAGTTCTTC.

The chain uses TRBV29-1 and TRBJ2-7; D not resolved. The CDR3 runs 13 residues. Germline loops: CDR1 SQVTM, CDR2 ANQGSEA. V gave up 3 bases and J gave up 5 bases, with 14 bases separating them. In DNA, the CDR3 is TGCAGCGTTGAGTGGCAGGTAGGCGACGAGCAGTACTTC. This encodes CSVEWQVGDEQYF.

In nucleotides, the CDR3 is TGCGCCAGCAGCTTCGGTGGAACAGGGAGCTCTGGAAACACCATATATTTT. The encoded protein is CASSFGGTGSSGNTIYF. The chain couples TRBV5-1 to TRBJ1-3; a weak D match, TRBD1 (6 bases). Germline V gene data show CDR1 as SGHRS and CDR2 as YFSETQ. The CDR3 is 17 amino acids. With 2 bases removed from V and 0 bases from J, the gap between germline ends came to 15 bases.

V usage is TRBV9 and J usage is TRBJ1-6; D is possibly TRBD1 (6 bases). The CDR3 contains 15 residues. CDR1 and CDR2 from the germline V gene are SGDLS and YYNGEE. Trimming removed 0 bases from V and 7 bases from J, with 11 bases in between. CDR3 loop: CASSVDRQANSPLHF. The CDR3 DNA follows: TGTGCCAGCAGCGTAGATCGACAGGCCAATTCACCCCTCCACTTT.

This clone is a singleton in its sample. V is TRBV7-2 and J is TRBJ2-5; possibly TRBD2 for D (5 bases). Germline values: CDR1 SGHTA, CDR2 FQGNSA. The CDR3 runs to 14 residues. V lost 1 base, J lost 1 base, and 7 bases lay in between. Here the CDR3 reads CASSLGGPQETQYF. The CDR3 DNA follows: TGTGCCAGCAGCTTAGGAGGGCCCCAAGAGACCCAGTACTTC.

The chain links TRBV5-5 to TRBJ2-1; TRBD2 aligns across 9 bases. The CDR3 is made up of 16 amino acids. Looked up from germline, CDR1 is SGHKS and CDR2 is YYEKEE (reference sequence). V lost 4 bases and J lost 1; bases outside the gene matches: 6. CDR3 DNA: TGTGCCAGCAGCATAATGACTAGCGGATCCTACAATGAGCAGTTCTTC. Its protein is CASSIMTSGSYNEQFF.

The V call is TRBV10-3, the J call TRBJ2-5; 9 positions match TRBD1. The DNA matches TRBJ2-7 better at its end, which makes the J call doubtful. The CDR3 runs 15 residues. The germline gives CDR1 ENHRY, CDR2 SYGVKD. CDR3 nucleotides: TGTGCCATCAGTGAAGGGACAGGGAAACCCTACGAGCAGTACTTC. Translation gives CAISEGTGKPYEQYF.

The gene calls are TRBV10-3 and TRBJ2-3; unclear D gene. Germline-derived CDR1 and CDR2 are ENHRY and SYGVKD. This CDR3 spans 12 amino acids. V shed 5 bases and J shed 6 bases, with 9 bases lying between them. CDR3 region: CAISPNGDTQYF. The CDR3 DNA reads as TGTGCCATCAGTCCCAACGGGGATACGCAGTATTTT.

The J gene is TRBJ2-3, the V gene TRBV6-1; D is unresolved. Germline CDR1 is MNHNS and CDR2 is SASEGT. V lost 6 bases, J lost 4 bases, and 5 bases lay in between. The CDR3 runs to 11 residues. The CDR3 nucleotides are TGTGCCAGCAGACAAGCAGATACGCAGTATTTT. This translates into CASRQADTQYF.

The chain has TRBV7-2 and TRBJ2-2; 8 bases are shared with TRBD1. The junction had 13 bases not matched to a gene; V was cut back by 5 bases and J by 5 bases. This CDR3 has 17 amino acids. Germline CDR1 and CDR2: SGHTA and FQGNSA. CDR3 region: CASSRTGMRPQTGELFF. The CDR3 DNA is TGTGCCAGCAGCAGGACAGGGATGCGACCTCAAACCGGGGAGCTGTTTTTT.

The rearrangement joins TRBV5-1 to TRBJ2-7, with 7 bases that match TRBD1. The J segment lost 2 bases and the V segment lost 4 bases, leaving 3 bases of the junction unmatched. The CDR3 runs to 13 residues. Germline CDR1 and CDR2: SGHRS and YFSETQ. DNA for the CDR3: TGCGCCAGCAGCCCGGGACAGACCTACGAGCAGTACTTC. Amino acids: CASSPGQTYEQYF.

This clone appeared a single time. The chain employs TRBV12-5 and TRBJ2-5; TRBD2 might be the D (5 bases). Trimming shortened V by 5 bases and J by 5 bases, and 15 bases separated the two germline ends. This CDR3 is 14 amino acids long. In germline, CDR1 is LGHNT, CDR2 FRNRAP. The CDR3 spells CASGGGLQRETQYF. CDR3 nucleotides: TGTGCTAGTGGTGGAGGCCTACAGAGGGAGACCCAGTACTTC.

This chain joins TRBV10-1 and TRBJ1-1; 8 bases are a match to TRBD1. Germline V gives CDR1 WNHNN, CDR2 SYGVQD (reference sequence). The ends lost 3 bases at V and 3 bases at J; junction bases unmatched: 9. The CDR3 has 16 amino acids. The CDR3 loop is CASSDRQGAVDTEAFF. The CDR3 DNA reads as TGCGCCAGCAGTGACAGGCAGGGGGCGGTTGACACTGAAGCTTTCTTT.

This clone was observed a few times. The rearrangement uses TRBV14 and TRBJ2-1, with a possible D match to TRBD2 (6 bases). The CDR3 is 18 amino acids. Between the trimmed V and J ends, which lost 0 bases and 3 bases, there was a span of 18 bases. In germline, CDR1 is SGHDN, CDR2 FVKESK. The CDR3 loop is CASSQEPPQRAYYNEQFF. The CDR3 coding sequence is TGTGCCAGCAGCCAAGAACCCCCTCAGCGGGCCTACTACAATGAGCAGTTCTTC.

This clone was recorded a few times. The chain is built from TRBV4-2 and TRBJ2-2; 10 bases are a match to TRBD1. J was trimmed by 6 bases and V by 0 bases; bases with no gene match: 7. The germline V gene encodes CDR1 LGHNA and CDR2 YNFKEQ. The CDR3 has 17 residues. CDR3 sequence: CASSQDPDRGLPGELFF. In DNA, the CDR3 is TGTGCCAGCAGCCAAGATCCGGACAGGGGGTTACCCGGGGAGCTGTTTTTT.

This clone has just a few counts. The chain is built from TRBV15 and TRBJ2-3; TRBD2 agrees at 8 bases. Losses at the gene ends were 0 bases for V and 10 bases for J; bases not matched to a gene: 6. CDR3 length: 14 amino acids. From germline, CDR1 is LNHNV and CDR2 YYDKDF (reference sequence). This CDR3 reads CATSRDIVGRAQYF. In DNA, the CDR3 is TGTGCCACCAGCAGAGATATTGTCGGGAGGGCGCAGTATTTT.

The V and J genes are TRBV2 and TRBJ2-2; D is unresolved. CDR3 size: 14 residues. The V gene's germline CDR1 is SNHLY and CDR2 FYNNEI. V was shortened by 5 bases and J by 4 bases, with 11 bases between the two germline ends. The CDR3 loop reads CASSLGKPTGELFF. DNA for the CDR3: TGTGCCAGCAGTCTGGGCAAACCCACCGGGGAGCTGTTTTTT.

This chain joins TRBV7-9 and TRBJ1-4, with a possible D match to TRBD1 (6 bases). Looked up from germline, CDR1 is SEHNR and CDR2 is FQNEAQ (reference sequence). V lost 5 bases to trimming and J lost 4 bases, with 8 bases between them. CDR3 length: 13 amino acids. The CDR3 here is CASSGQLNEKLFF. CDR3 bases: TGTGCCAGCAGCGGACAGCTTAATGAAAAACTGTTTTTT.